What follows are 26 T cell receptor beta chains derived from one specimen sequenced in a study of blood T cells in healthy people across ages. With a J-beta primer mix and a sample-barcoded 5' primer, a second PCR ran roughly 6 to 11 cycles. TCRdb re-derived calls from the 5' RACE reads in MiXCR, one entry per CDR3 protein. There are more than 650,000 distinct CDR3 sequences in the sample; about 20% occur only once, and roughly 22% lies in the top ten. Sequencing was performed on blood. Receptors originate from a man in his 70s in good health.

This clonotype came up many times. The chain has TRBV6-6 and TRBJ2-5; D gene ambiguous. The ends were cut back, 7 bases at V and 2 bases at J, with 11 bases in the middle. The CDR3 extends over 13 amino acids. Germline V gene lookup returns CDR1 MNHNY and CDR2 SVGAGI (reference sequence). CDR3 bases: TGTGCCAGCACCCAGAGGAGACAAGAGACCCAGTACTTC. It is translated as CASTQRRQETQYF.

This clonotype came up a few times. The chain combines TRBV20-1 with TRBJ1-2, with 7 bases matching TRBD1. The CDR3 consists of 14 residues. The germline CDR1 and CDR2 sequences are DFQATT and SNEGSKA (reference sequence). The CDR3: CTTQTGRESYGYTF. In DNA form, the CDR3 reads TGCACCACGCAGACAGGGCGGGAAAGCTATGGCTACACCTTC.

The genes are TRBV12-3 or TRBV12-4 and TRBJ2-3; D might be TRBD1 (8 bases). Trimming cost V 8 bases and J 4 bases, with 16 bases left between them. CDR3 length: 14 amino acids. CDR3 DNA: TGTGCCAGCGAAGACAGGGGAGGGGCAGATACGCAGTATTTT. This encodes CASEDRGGADTQYF.

The DNA of the CDR3 is TGTGCCAGCAGTTCAGCGGGAGCTATCACAGATACGCAGTATTTT. It yields the protein CASSSAGAITDTQYF. The V gene is TRBV25-1, the J gene TRBJ2-3, with TRBD2 matching 8 bases. This CDR3 contains 15 residues. CDR1 and CDR2 from the germline V gene are MGHDK and SYGVNS. V shed 5 bases and J 2 bases; nucleotides not matched to a gene: 6. The variable domain in full, with the rest retrieved from reference TRBV25-1 and TRBJ2-3, is EADIYQTPRYLVIGTGKKITLECSQTMGHDKMYWYQQDPGMELHLIHYSYGVNSTEKGDLSSESTVSRIRTEHFPLTLESARPSHTSQYLCASSSAGAITDTQYFGPGTRLTVL.

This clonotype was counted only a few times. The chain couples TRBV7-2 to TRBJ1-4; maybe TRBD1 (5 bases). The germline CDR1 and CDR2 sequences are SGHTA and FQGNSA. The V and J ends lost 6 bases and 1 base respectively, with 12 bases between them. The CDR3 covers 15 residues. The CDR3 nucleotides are TGTGCCAGCAGTTATGCGGGGGGAACTAATGAAAAACTGTTTTTT. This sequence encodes CASSYAGGTNEKLFF.

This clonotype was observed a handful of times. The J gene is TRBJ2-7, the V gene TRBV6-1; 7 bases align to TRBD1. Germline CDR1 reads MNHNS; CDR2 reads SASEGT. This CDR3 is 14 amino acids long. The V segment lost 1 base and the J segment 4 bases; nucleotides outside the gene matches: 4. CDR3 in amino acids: CASSEGGTVYEQYF. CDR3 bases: TGTGCCAGCAGTGAAGGGGGGACAGTGTACGAGCAGTACTTC.

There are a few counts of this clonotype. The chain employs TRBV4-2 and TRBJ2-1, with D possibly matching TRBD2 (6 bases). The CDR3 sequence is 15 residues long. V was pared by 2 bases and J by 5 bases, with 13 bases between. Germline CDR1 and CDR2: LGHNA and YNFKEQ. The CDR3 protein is CASSQRTTKNNEQFF. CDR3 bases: TGTGCCAGCAGCCAAAGGACTACAAAGAACAATGAGCAGTTCTTC.

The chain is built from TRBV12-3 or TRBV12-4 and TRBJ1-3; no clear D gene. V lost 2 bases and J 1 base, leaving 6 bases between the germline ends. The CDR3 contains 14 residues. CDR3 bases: TGTGCCAGCAGTTTATGGGCATCTGGAAACACCATATATTTT. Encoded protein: CASSLWASGNTIYF.

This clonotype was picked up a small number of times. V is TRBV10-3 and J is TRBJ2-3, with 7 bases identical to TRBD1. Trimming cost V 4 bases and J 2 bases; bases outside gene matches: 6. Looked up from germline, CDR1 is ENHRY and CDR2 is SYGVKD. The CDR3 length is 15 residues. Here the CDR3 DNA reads TGTGCCATCAGTGCGGGACAGAGGGTCACAGATACGCAGTATTTT. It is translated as CAISAGQRVTDTQYF.

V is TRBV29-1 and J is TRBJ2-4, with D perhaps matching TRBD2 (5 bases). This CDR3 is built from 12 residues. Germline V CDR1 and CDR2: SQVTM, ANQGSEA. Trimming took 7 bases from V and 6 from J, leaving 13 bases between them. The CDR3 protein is CSARRSVNIQYF. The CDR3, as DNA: TGCAGCGCAAGGAGGTCTGTAAACATTCAGTACTTC.

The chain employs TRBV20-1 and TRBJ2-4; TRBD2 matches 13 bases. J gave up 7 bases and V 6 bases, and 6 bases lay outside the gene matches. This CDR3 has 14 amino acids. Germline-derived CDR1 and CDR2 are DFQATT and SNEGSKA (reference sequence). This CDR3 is CSATSGRARNIQYF. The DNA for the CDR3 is TGCAGTGCAACTAGCGGGAGGGCCCGGAACATTCAGTACTTC.

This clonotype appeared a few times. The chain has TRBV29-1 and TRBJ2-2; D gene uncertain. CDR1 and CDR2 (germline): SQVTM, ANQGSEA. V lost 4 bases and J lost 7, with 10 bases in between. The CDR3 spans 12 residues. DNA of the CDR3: TGCAGCGTTGGGGAAGGCGGCGGGGAGCTGTTTTTT. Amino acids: CSVGEGGGELFF.

CDR3 loop: CASRDRGHEQYF. CDR3 nucleotides: TGTGCCAGCAGAGACAGGGGCCACGAGCAGTACTTC. V gene TRBV6-2 or TRBV6-3 combines with J gene TRBJ2-5; 8 bases are shared with TRBD1. The last part of the DNA fits TRBJ2-7 better; the J call may be wrong. This CDR3 comprises 12 residues. Looked up from germline, CDR1 is MNHEY and CDR2 is SVGEGT.

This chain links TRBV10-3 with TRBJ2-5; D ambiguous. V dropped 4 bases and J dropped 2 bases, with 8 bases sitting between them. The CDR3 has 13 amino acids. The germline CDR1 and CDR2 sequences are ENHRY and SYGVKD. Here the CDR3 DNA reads TGTGCCATCAGTGGGACGGAACAAGAGACCCAGTACTTC. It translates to CAISGTEQETQYF.

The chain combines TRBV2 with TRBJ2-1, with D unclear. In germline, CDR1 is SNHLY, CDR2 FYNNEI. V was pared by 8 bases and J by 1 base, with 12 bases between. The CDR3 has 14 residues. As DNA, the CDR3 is TGTGCCAGCCGAAGGACCGTATCCTACAATGAGCAGTTCTTC. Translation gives CASRRTVSYNEQFF.

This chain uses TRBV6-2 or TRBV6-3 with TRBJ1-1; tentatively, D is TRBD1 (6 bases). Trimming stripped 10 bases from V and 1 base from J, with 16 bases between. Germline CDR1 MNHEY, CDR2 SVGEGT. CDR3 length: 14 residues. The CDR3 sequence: CATSGGLGNTEAFF. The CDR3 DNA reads TGTGCCACCTCTGGGGGCTTAGGGAACACTGAAGCTTTCTTT.

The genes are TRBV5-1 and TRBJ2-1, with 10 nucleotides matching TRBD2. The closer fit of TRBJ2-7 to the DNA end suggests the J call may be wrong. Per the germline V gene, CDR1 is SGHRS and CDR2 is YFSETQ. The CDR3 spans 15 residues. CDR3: CASSTGLATPYEQYF. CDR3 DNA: TGCGCCAGCAGCACGGGACTAGCGACTCCCTACGAGCAGTACTTC.

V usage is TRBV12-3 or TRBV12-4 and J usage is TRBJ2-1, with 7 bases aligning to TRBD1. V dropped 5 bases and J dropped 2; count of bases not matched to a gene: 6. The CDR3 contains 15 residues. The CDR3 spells CASSPTQGTYNEQFF. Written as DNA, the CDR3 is TGTGCCAGCAGTCCCACACAGGGGACCTACAATGAGCAGTTCTTC.

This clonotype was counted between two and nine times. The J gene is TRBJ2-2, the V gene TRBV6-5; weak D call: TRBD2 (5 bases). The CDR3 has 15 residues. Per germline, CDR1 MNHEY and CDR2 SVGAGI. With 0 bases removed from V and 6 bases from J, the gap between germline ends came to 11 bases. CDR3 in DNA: TGTGCCAGCAGTTACTCGTCCGGGGTGTCCGGGGAGCTGTTTTTT. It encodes CASSYSSGVSGELFF.

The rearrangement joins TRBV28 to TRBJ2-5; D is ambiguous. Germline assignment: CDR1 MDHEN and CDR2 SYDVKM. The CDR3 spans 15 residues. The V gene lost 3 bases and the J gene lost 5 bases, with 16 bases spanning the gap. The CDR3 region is CASSFPLMAVETQYF. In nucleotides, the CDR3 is TGTGCCAGCAGTTTTCCCCTAATGGCGGTGGAGACCCAGTACTTC.

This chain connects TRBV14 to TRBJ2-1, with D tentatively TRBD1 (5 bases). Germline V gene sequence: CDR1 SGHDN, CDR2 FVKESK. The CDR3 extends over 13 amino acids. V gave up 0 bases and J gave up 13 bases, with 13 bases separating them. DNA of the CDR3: TGTGCCAGCAGCCAAGATCTTGCCAGGGTACAGTTCTTC. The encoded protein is CASSQDLARVQFF.

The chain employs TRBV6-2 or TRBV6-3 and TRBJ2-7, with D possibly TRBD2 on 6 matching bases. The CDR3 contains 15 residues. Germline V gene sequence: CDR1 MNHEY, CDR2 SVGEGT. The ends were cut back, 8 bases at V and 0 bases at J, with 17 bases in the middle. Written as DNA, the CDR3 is TGTGCCAGCGTGAGCGCGGGGTGGTACTCCTACGAGCAGTACTTC. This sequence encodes CASVSAGWYSYEQYF.

In DNA form, the CDR3 reads TGTGCCAGCTCACCACCGAGGGCTGCGGAGACCCAGTACTTC. It encodes CASSPPRAAETQYF. The chain uses TRBV18 and TRBJ2-7; D is perhaps TRBD2 (5 bases). The DNA matches TRBJ2-5 better at its end, which makes the J call doubtful. The CDR3 totals 14 residues. Germline CDR1 reads KGHSH; CDR2 reads LQKENI.

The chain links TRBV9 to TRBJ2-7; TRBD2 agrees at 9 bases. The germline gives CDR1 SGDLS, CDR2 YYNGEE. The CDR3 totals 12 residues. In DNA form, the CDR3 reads TGTGCCAGCAGCGCAATATTCGGACTAGCGCCTGTC. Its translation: CASSAIFGLAPV.

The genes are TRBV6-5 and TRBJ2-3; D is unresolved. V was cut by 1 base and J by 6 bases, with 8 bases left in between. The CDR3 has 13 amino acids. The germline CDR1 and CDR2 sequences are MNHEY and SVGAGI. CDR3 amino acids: CASSYWAADTQYF. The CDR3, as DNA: TGTGCCAGCAGTTACTGGGCGGCGGATACGCAGTATTTT.

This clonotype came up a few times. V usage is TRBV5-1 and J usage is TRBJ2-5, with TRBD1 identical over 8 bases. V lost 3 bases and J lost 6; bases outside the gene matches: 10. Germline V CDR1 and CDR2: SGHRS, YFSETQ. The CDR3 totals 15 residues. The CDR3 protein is CASSSGRQGSKTQYF. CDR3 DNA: TGCGCCAGCAGCTCCGGGAGACAGGGGTCAAAGACCCAGTACTTC. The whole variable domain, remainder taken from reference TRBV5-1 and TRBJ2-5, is KAGVTQTPRYLIKTRGQQVTLSCSPISGHRSVSWYQQTPGQGLQFLFEYFSETQRNKGNFPGRFSGRQFSNSRSEMNVSTLELGDSALYLCASSSGRQGSKTQYFGPGTRLLVL.